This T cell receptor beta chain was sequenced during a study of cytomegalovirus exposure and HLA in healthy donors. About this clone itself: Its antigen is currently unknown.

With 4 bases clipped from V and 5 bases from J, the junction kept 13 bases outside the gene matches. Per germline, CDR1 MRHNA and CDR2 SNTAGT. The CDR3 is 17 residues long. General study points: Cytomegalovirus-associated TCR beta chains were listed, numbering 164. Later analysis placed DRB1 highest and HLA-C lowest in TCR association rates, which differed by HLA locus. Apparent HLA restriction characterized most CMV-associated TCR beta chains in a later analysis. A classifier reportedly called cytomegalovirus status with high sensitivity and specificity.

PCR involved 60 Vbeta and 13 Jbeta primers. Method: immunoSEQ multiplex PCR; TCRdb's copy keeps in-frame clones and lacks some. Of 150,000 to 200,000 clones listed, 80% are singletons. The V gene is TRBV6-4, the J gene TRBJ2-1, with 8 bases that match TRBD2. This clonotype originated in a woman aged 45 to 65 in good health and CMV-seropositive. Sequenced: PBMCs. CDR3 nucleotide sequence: TGTGCCAGCAGTGTTTTACGAGCGGGAGCTTGGAACAATGAGCAGTTCTTC. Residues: CASSVLRAGAWNNEQFF.